In its sample, the clone carrying this T cell receptor beta chain was seen once. The antigen is not known. This CDR3 spans 11 amino acids. CDR1 is SGHAT, CDR2 FQNNGV, per germline. The record originates from a study of cytomegalovirus exposure and HLA in healthy donors. Findings and caveats of the study: The sole available immune exposure information was CMV serostatus. Later genetic work tied a missense DCLRE1C variant to beta-chain V and J trimming.

PCR was performed using 60 Vbeta and 13 Jbeta primers. This table comes from immunoSEQ multiplex PCR, and its TCRdb copy is limited to in-frame clones, with some not included. The sample holds roughly 56,000 clones; about four fifths are singletons and the top ten take over 2%. Sample: PBMCs. J is TRBJ2-5 and V is TRBV11-2; unclear D gene. The assigned J gene may be wrong: the sequence end matches TRBJ2-7 better. The receptor was derived from a boy aged 10-17 years in good health and CMV-seropositive. The CDR3 nucleotides are TGTGCCAGCAGCCAGGCCTACGAGCAGTACTTC. Its translation is CASSQAYEQYF.